Listed below are T cell receptor beta chains from one sample, sequenced in a study of T-cell reconstitution after alpha-beta-depleted transplantation in children. One entry per CDR3 protein results from TCRdb running MiXCR on the PCR reads. The table shows about 98,000 distinct CDR3 sequences, with 20% to 25% occurring only once. The sequencing used PBMCs, collected before TCRalphabeta/CD19-depleted stem cell transplant. These receptor sequences come from a boy under 10 years old with acute lymphoblastic leukemia, due to receive a stem cell transplant. Each CDR3 is given with its conserved first and last residue. Fields, in order: J gene, D gene, V gene, clone size, CDR3 protein, CDR3 DNA. A D gene is named only where the DNA matches it firmly. Clone size is shown for a subset of rows, as once, few, many or a class of expanded clone.

TRBJ2-1,.,TRBV20-1,many,CSANGKRLEYYNEQFF,TGCAGTGCTAACGGGAAGAGGCTGGAGTACTACAATGAGCAGTTCTTC
TRBJ2-7,.,TRBV3-1,.,CASSYRWEQYF,TGTGCCAGCAGCTACCGGTGGGAGCAGTACTTC
TRBJ1-5,.,TRBV9,few,CASSVVGGPQPQHF,TGTGCCAGCAGCGTAGTCGGGGGGCCACAGCCCCAGCATTTT
TRBJ2-7,.,TRBV10-3,.,CAISESDEQYF,TGTGCCATCAGTGAGTCGGACGAGCAGTACTTC
TRBJ1-1,.,TRBV25-1,once,CASSTGYGNTEAFF,TGTGCCAGCAGTACAGGTTACGGGAACACTGAAGCTTTCTTT
TRBJ2-1,TRBD2,TRBV7-2,.,CASSRPLAEGTEQFF,TGTGCCAGCAGCCGTCCCCTAGCGGAGGGGACTGAGCAGTTCTTC
TRBJ2-7,.,TRBV3-1,few,CASSQRGSGEQYF,TGTGCCAGCAGCCAAAGAGGTTCTGGCGAGCAGTACTTC
TRBJ2-5,TRBD2,TRBV28,.,CASKLAEVQETQYF,TGTGCCAGCAAGCTAGCGGAGGTCCAAGAGACCCAGTACTTC
TRBJ2-1,.,TRBV7-2,many,CASSRVYNEQFF,TGTGCCAGCAGCCGAGTCTACAATGAGCAGTTCTTC
TRBJ2-5,.,TRBV7-8,.,CASKGVGETQYF,TGTGCCAGCAAGGGGGTAGGAGAGACCCAGTACTTC
TRBJ1-2,.,TRBV7-8,few,CASSLGGNAYGYTF,TGTGCCAGCAGCTTAGGGGGGAATGCCTATGGCTACACCTTC
TRBJ2-7,.,TRBV14,.,CASSQALGGEQYF,TGTGCCAGCAGCCAAGCCCTTGGCGGCGAGCAGTACTTC
TRBJ1-5,.,TRBV20-1,few,CSARDLGRAGQPQHF,TGCAGTGCTAGAGATCTCGGCAGGGCGGGACAGCCCCAGCATTTT
TRBJ2-5,.,TRBV27,many,CASSYGETQYF,TGTGCCAGCAGTTACGGGGAGACCCAGTACTTC
TRBJ2-7,TRBD2,TRBV20-1,many,CSARVQTSGSYEQYF,TGCAGTGCTAGAGTTCAGACTAGCGGGTCCTACGAGCAGTACTTC
TRBJ1-2,TRBD1,TRBV2,.,CASSEHRGSSSDGYTF,TGTGCCAGCAGTGAGCACAGGGGTTCGTCTAGTGATGGCTACACCTTC
TRBJ2-3,TRBD2,TRBV4-1,.,CASCQDPPLTSGLTDTQYF,TGCGCCAGCTGCCAAGACCCCCCGTTGACTAGCGGTCTCACAGATACGCAGTATTTT
TRBJ1-1,.,TRBV20-1,.,CSARDSGRVNTEAFF,TGCAGTGCTAGAGATAGCGGCAGGGTGAACACTGAAGCTTTCTTT
TRBJ1-5,.,TRBV27,.,CSSSSAGYNQPQHF,TGTTCCAGCAGTTCTGCCGGTTACAATCAGCCCCAGCATTTT
TRBJ2-2,.,TRBV2,.,CASTVAGELFF,TGTGCCAGCACGGTCGCCGGGGAGCTGTTTTTT
TRBJ2-7,TRBD2,TRBV27,many,CASSLGTSSYEQYF,TGTGCCAGCAGTTTGGGGACTAGCTCCTACGAGCAGTACTTC
TRBJ1-1,.,TRBV11-2,few,CASSFPGWGTEAFF,TGTGCCAGCAGCTTCCCAGGGTGGGGGACTGAAGCTTTCTTT
TRBJ2-7,.,TRBV2,many,CASSDRPQDHEQYF,TGTGCCAGCAGTGACCGCCCCCAGGACCACGAGCAGTACTTC
TRBJ1-1,.,TRBV20-1,once,CSARLGVVTEAFF,TGCAGTGCTAGATTGGGTGTGGTCACTGAAGCTTTCTTT
TRBJ2-7,TRBD1,TRBV6-2/TRBV6-3,.,CASSFHLNRGLSYEQYF,TGTGCCAGCAGTTTCCATCTCAACAGGGGATTATCCTACGAGCAGTACTTC
TRBJ2-1,TRBD2,TRBV7-9,few,CASSQGLAESNEQFF,TGTGCCAGCAGCCAGGGACTAGCGGAGTCCAATGAGCAGTTCTTC
TRBJ2-2,.,TRBV10-3,few,CAISEVRAGTGELFF,TGTGCCATCAGTGAGGTCAGGGCAGGGACCGGGGAGCTGTTTTTT
TRBJ2-1,TRBD2,TRBV5-1,.,CASSSWTSGIYNEQFF,TGCGCCAGCAGCTCATGGACTAGCGGAATTTACAATGAGCAGTTCTTC
TRBJ2-3,TRBD2,TRBV7-8,.,CASSLDGRERPGGNTQYF,TGTGCCAGCAGCTTAGATGGGCGGGAGCGGCCGGGGGGGAATACGCAGTATTTT
TRBJ1-6,.,TRBV5-1,few,CASSLSGVGEAPLHF,TGCGCCAGCAGCTTGTCAGGGGTTGGTGAGGCACCCCTCCACTTT
TRBJ1-1,TRBD1,TRBV20-1,.,CSAPDREYYEAFF,TGCAGTGCCCCGGACAGGGAATATTATGAAGCTTTCTTT
TRBJ2-7,.,TRBV10-2,few,CASSDREPYEQYF,TGCGCCAGCAGTGACCGGGAGCCATACGAGCAGTACTTC
TRBJ1-3,.,TRBV27,.,CASSSVQETGNTIYF,TGTGCCAGCAGTTCCGTACAGGAAACTGGAAACACCATATATTTT
TRBJ2-7,.,TRBV29-1,many,CSVKGSPYEQYF,TGCAGCGTCAAAGGGTCACCCTACGAGCAGTACTTC
TRBJ2-7,.,TRBV4-3,few,CASSQGGYYEQYF,TGCGCCAGCAGCCAAGGAGGCTACTACGAGCAGTACTTC
TRBJ2-1,TRBD2,TRBV4-2,.,CASSQIASGGANEQFF,TGTGCCAGCAGCCAAATCGCTAGCGGAGGGGCCAATGAGCAGTTCTTC
TRBJ2-2,.,TRBV5-1,few,CASSTLLGKDGELFF,TGCGCCAGCAGCACCCTACTAGGAAAGGACGGGGAGCTGTTTTTT
TRBJ2-7,TRBD2,TRBV3-1,.,CASSTHGTSEYEQYF,TGTGCCAGCAGCACCCACGGGACTAGCGAATACGAGCAGTACTTC
TRBJ2-3,TRBD2,TRBV20-1,once,CSARVPTSGFTDTQYF,TGCAGTGCTAGAGTCCCGACTAGCGGCTTCACAGATACGCAGTATTTT
TRBJ2-7,TRBD1,TRBV29-1,.,CSVSGLGTANEQYF,TGCAGCGTTTCTGGGTTAGGGACAGCTAACGAGCAGTACTTC
TRBJ1-5,.,TRBV6-5,.,CASSYGARDQPQHF,TGTGCCAGCAGTTACGGGGCAAGGGATCAGCCCCAGCATTTT
TRBJ2-3,.,TRBV11-1,.,CASSFKDTQYF,TGTGCCAGCAGCTTCAAAGATACGCAGTATTTT
TRBJ2-2,TRBD2,TRBV11-2,few,CASSLVGPSGSLAGELFF,TGTGCCAGCAGCTTAGTAGGGCCTAGCGGGAGTCTAGCCGGGGAGCTGTTTTTT
TRBJ2-1,.,TRBV20-1,.,CSASSPTGMADEQFF,TGCAGTGCTAGTTCCCCCACGGGAATGGCGGATGAGCAGTTCTTC
TRBJ2-5,.,TRBV20-1,few,CSARDGTRGETQYF,TGCAGTGCTAGGGATGGGACACGCGGAGAGACCCAGTACTTC
TRBJ2-5,.,TRBV5-1,.,CASSDPLSGQETQYF,TGCGCCAGCAGCGACCCCCTGAGCGGACAAGAGACCCAGTACTTC
TRBJ2-5,TRBD2,TRBV20-1,few,CSARSGLAGGETQYF,TGCAGTGCTAGATCCGGACTAGCGGGAGGAGAGACCCAGTACTTC
TRBJ2-2,.,TRBV10-3,.,CAIRALTGELFF,TGTGCCATCAGAGCGTTGACCGGGGAGCTGTTTTTT
TRBJ2-7,.,TRBV27,few,CASSLSGTSYEQYF,TGTGCCAGCAGTTTATCCGGGACATCCTACGAGCAGTACTTC
TRBJ2-3,.,TRBV6-1,.,CASSETSGGRSVTDTQYF,TGTGCCAGCAGTGAAACCAGCGGAGGGAGGTCGGTCACAGATACGCAGTATTTT
TRBJ2-3,.,TRBV6-2/TRBV6-3,.,CASSPGTGEADTQYF,TGTGCCAGCAGTCCCGGGACTGGTGAGGCAGATACGCAGTATTTT
TRBJ1-5,.,TRBV7-2,.,CASSLSLGVNQPQHF,TGTGCCAGCAGCTTATCCTTGGGTGTTAATCAGCCCCAGCATTTT
TRBJ1-1,TRBD1,TRBV20-1,many,CSALGQGPATAFF,TGCAGTGCCCTCGGACAGGGCCCCGCTACAGCTTTCTTT